One and the same sample provided the 29 T cell receptor beta chains below, sequenced in a study of blood T cell repertoires in COVID-19 (TCRdb year 2020). Library method: the immunoSEQ multiplex PCR assay. This immuneACCESS table, as held by TCRdb, lists in-frame sequences with V and J called but not all clones. Of the missing ones, under half trace to an unresolved V gene in checked studies; the others have no known cause. The sample profile shows about 250,000 clones; 82% of them were found once. In total, the top ten clones hold 4.9% of the sample. The specimen sequenced was peripheral blood. The receptors derive from a woman aged 80 or over with active or convalescent COVID-19.

The rearrangement links TRBV6-2 or TRBV6-3 to TRBJ2-1, with 11 positions matching TRBD1. V shed 5 bases, J shed 10 bases, and the junction held 10 bases outside the gene matches. Per the germline V gene, CDR1 is MNHEY and CDR2 is SVGEGT. The CDR3 has 15 residues. The CDR3 DNA is TGTGCCAGCAGTCCCACAGGACAGGGGGCAAGAGAGCAGTTCTTC. It is translated as CASSPTGQGAREQFF.

The genes are TRBV28 and TRBJ2-3, with D possibly matching TRBD2 (6 bases). Trimming removed 9 bases at V and 4 bases at J, with 17 bases between. The germline CDR1 and CDR2 sequences are MDHEN and SYDVKM. CDR3 length: 14 amino acids. CDR3 sequence: CASKLAGRADTQYF. The CDR3 DNA reads as TGTGCCAGTAAACTAGCCGGTAGGGCAGATACGCAGTATTTT.

J is TRBJ1-2 and V is TRBV2, with 9 positions matching TRBD1. V lost 6 bases and J lost 4; bases outside the gene matches: 6. This CDR3 region has 14 residues. Germline-derived CDR1 and CDR2 are SNHLY and FYNNEI. CDR3 DNA: TGTGCCAGCAGGGGCGAACAGGGGGCCTATGGCTACACCTTC. Its protein is CASRGEQGAYGYTF. Drawing the rest from reference TRBV2 and TRBJ1-2, the complete variable domain is EPEVTQTPSHQVTQMGQEVILRCVPISNHLYFYWYRQILGQKVEFLVSFYNNEISEKSEIFDDQFSVERPDGSNFTLKIRSTKLEDSAMYFCASRGEQGAYGYTFGSGTRLTVV.

This sequence joins TRBV7-2 and TRBJ2-7, with TRBD2 matching over 8 bases. Germline V gives CDR1 SGHTA, CDR2 FQGNSA. With V trimmed by 2 bases and J by 1 base, 1 base remained unmatched. The CDR3 is 14 residues long. CDR3 bases: TGTGCCAGCAGCTTACGGGAGGGTTCCTACGAGCAGTACTTC. Its translation: CASSLREGSYEQYF.

V gene TRBV28 combines with J gene TRBJ1-1, with 10 positions matching TRBD1. Germline V lookup: CDR1 MDHEN, CDR2 SYDVKM. The CDR3 contains 16 residues. J gave up 5 bases and V 5 bases, and 11 bases lay outside the gene matches. The CDR3 reads CASSSTPGQGRTEAFF. In DNA, the CDR3 is TGTGCCAGCAGTAGCACTCCGGGACAGGGGAGGACTGAAGCTTTCTTT.

The rearrangement joins TRBV12-3 or TRBV12-4 to TRBJ1-6; no clear D gene. V lost 1 base and J lost 10, with 8 bases in between. The CDR3 has 13 residues. CDR3 DNA sequence: TGTGCCAGCAGTTTAGTAGGGAGGTCACCCCTCCACTTT. This gives the protein CASSLVGRSPLHF.

The genes are TRBV6-1 and TRBJ2-7; 7 bases fit TRBD1. V was clipped by 3 bases and J by 2 bases; unmatched bases: 1. Germline V gene sequence: CDR1 MNHNS, CDR2 SASEGT. The CDR3 is made up of 13 amino acids. The CDR3 sequence: CASSETGPYEQYF. The CDR3 coding sequence is TGTGCCAGCAGTGAGACAGGGCCCTACGAGCAGTACTTC.

This chain joins TRBV5-1 and TRBJ2-3, with 7 bases lining up with TRBD1. Germline CDR1 and CDR2: SGHRS and YFSETQ. This CDR3 spans 15 amino acids. Unmatched junction bases numbered 10, after V lost 8 bases and J lost 1 base. This chain's CDR3 is CASSISGGRTDTQYF. CDR3 in DNA: TGCGCCAGTTCGATTTCAGGGGGACGCACAGATACGCAGTATTTT.

The chain is built from TRBV28 and TRBJ1-2; the match to TRBD1 covers 10 bases. Per the germline V gene, CDR1 is MDHEN and CDR2 is SYDVKM. This CDR3 is 14 amino acids long. J lost 3 bases, V lost 7 bases, and 5 bases had no gene match. CDR3 bases: TGTGCCAGCACTTCCGGGACAGGGGACTATGGCTACACCTTC. Translated: CASTSGTGDYGYTF.

This clone was detected only a few times. The rearrangement joins TRBV18 to TRBJ1-2; no definite D call. CDR3 size: 18 residues. V gave up 2 bases and J gave up 4 bases, with 23 bases separating them. CDR1 KGHSH and CDR2 LQKENI come from the germline V gene. CDR3 bases: TGTGCCAGCTCACCAGAGACACCGACCGCCACGAAGTTCTATGGCTACACCTTC. Its protein product is CASSPETPTATKFYGYTF.

The chain is built from TRBV5-1 and TRBJ1-1; a possible D gene is TRBD1 (5 bases). V gave up 0 bases and J gave up 3 bases, with 12 bases separating them. This CDR3 spans 15 amino acids. The V gene's germline CDR1 is SGHRS and CDR2 YFSETQ. This CDR3 reads CASSLDGRVDTEAFF. The CDR3 DNA is TGCGCCAGCAGCTTGGATGGCAGGGTGGACACTGAAGCTTTCTTT.

The rearrangement joins TRBV28 to TRBJ2-1, with 11 bases matching TRBD2. After removal of 7 bases from V and 9 bases from J, the junction contained 11 bases not matched to a gene. The CDR3 sequence is 15 residues long. Germline-derived CDR1 and CDR2 are MDHEN and SYDVKM. CDR3 DNA sequence: TGTGCCAGCATGGTAGCGGGAGGGCCCTTCGCTGAGCAGTTCTTC. It translates to CASMVAGGPFAEQFF.

V is TRBV2 and J is TRBJ1-1; D remains unclear. CDR1 SNHLY and CDR2 FYNNEI come from the germline V gene. V lost 5 bases to trimming and J lost 1 base, with 8 bases between them. The CDR3 runs to 13 residues. In nucleotides, the CDR3 is TGTGCCAGCAGTACTTACTCGAACACTGAAGCTTTCTTT. Translating gives CASSTYSNTEAFF.

The chain uses TRBV3-1 (or the pseudogene TRBV3-2) and TRBJ1-1, with 7 bases aligning to TRBD1. Trimming cost V 1 base and J 11 bases; bases outside gene matches: 4. The germline CDR1 and CDR2 sequences are LGHDT and YNNKEL (reference sequence). The CDR3 extends over 12 amino acids. The CDR3: CASSQVRGKAFF. CDR3 nucleotide sequence: TGTGCCAGCAGCCAAGTCAGGGGGAAGGCTTTCTTT.

The chain combines TRBV18 with TRBJ1-1, with a possible D match to TRBD1 (5 bases). V was trimmed by 0 bases and J by 5 bases, leaving 16 bases between them. This CDR3 is built from 16 residues. Per germline, CDR1 KGHSH and CDR2 LQKENI. The chain's CDR3 is CASSPPGSRVITEAFF. The CDR3 DNA reads as TGTGCCAGCTCACCACCAGGGTCCAGGGTAATAACTGAAGCTTTCTTT.

The J gene is TRBJ1-5, the V gene TRBV19, with TRBD1 matching over 8 bases. Germline lookup yields CDR1 LNHDA and CDR2 SQIVND (reference sequence). CDR3 length equals 16 residues. V dropped 9 bases and J dropped 0; count of bases not matched to a gene: 10. CDR3 protein: CASQQGDNNSNQPQHF. The CDR3 DNA sequence: TGTGCCAGCCAACAGGGGGACAACAATAGCAATCAGCCCCAGCATTTT.

The chain couples TRBV4-2 to TRBJ2-1, with 10 nucleotides matching TRBD2. The CDR3 loop spans 15 amino acids. V shed 3 bases and J 15 bases; nucleotides not matched to a gene: 14. CDR1 and CDR2 (germline): LGHNA, YNFKEQ. CDR3 DNA sequence: TGTGCCAGCAGCCATCCACGACTAGCGGGTACTTTCTTGTTCTTC. Translating it yields CASSHPRLAGTFLFF.

This sequence joins TRBV4-2 and TRBJ1-5, with D possibly being TRBD1 (5 bases). Trimming took off 0 bases at V and 0 bases at J, with 12 bases between the two ends. Germline V lookup: CDR1 LGHNA, CDR2 YNFKEQ. This CDR3 has 17 residues. CDR3 sequence (DNA): TGTGCCAGCAGCCAAGATTTGGGGGGTGGTAGCAATCAGCCCCAGCATTTT. This codes for CASSQDLGGGSNQPQHF.

The CDR3, as DNA: TGTGCCAGTAGTATGACTAGCGGGCCCATTGCGGATACGCAGTATTTT. Residues: CASSMTSGPIADTQYF. This sequence joins TRBV19 and TRBJ2-3; 10 bases are a match to TRBD2. The V gene end was trimmed by 3 bases and the J gene end by 6 bases; junction bases not matched to a gene: 9. This CDR3 is built from 16 residues. Germline CDR1 and CDR2: LNHDA and SQIVND (reference sequence). The full variable domain, completed using reference TRBV19 and TRBJ2-3, is DGGITQSPKYLFRKEGQNVTLSCEQNLNHDAMYWYRQDPGQGLRLIYYSQIVNDFQKGDIAEGYSVSREKKESFPLTVTSAQKNPTAFYLCASSMTSGPIADTQYFGPGTRLTVL.

This clone showed up just a few times. The J gene is TRBJ1-2, the V gene TRBV28; no reliable D call. Germline values: CDR1 MDHEN, CDR2 SYDVKM. The V gene lost 8 bases and the J gene lost 5 bases, with 15 bases spanning the gap. The CDR3 consists of 13 residues. The CDR3 loop is CASGSGGGYGYTF. The CDR3 nucleotides read TGTGCCAGCGGATCGGGTGGAGGGTATGGCTACACCTTC.

The CDR3 sequence: CASSIGASATNEKLFF. In DNA form, the CDR3 reads TGTGCCAGTAGTATTGGGGCAAGTGCAACTAATGAAAAACTGTTTTTT. This chain uses TRBV19 with TRBJ1-4, with D possibly being TRBD1 (5 bases). The CDR3 sequence is 16 residues long. Germline V gene data show CDR1 as LNHDA and CDR2 as SQIVND (reference sequence). V was clipped by 3 bases and J by 0 bases, with 11 bases between them.

This chain uses TRBV5-4 with TRBJ2-1; 10 bases fit TRBD2. With 5 bases clipped from V and 8 bases from J, the junction kept 4 bases outside the gene matches. Germline CDR1 and CDR2: SGHNT and YYREEE (reference sequence). This CDR3 region has 13 residues. The CDR3 DNA follows: TGTGCCAGCAGATCAGCGGGAGGGGATGAGCAGTTCTTC. Residues: CASRSAGGDEQFF.

The gene calls are TRBV6-6 and TRBJ1-4, with 8 bases lining up with TRBD1. Germline CDR1 and CDR2: MNHNY and SVGAGI (reference sequence). The CDR3 runs to 14 residues. V trimming: 4 bases; J trimming: 4 bases; junction bases outside the gene matches: 2. DNA of the CDR3: TGTGCCAGCAGTTGGACAGGGATTAATGAAAAACTGTTTTTT. Protein sequence: CASSWTGINEKLFF.

This sequence joins TRBV2 and TRBJ2-2, with 12 bases identical to TRBD2. The CDR3 spans 15 residues. CDR1 SNHLY and CDR2 FYNNEI come from the germline V gene. The junction had 2 bases not matched to a gene; V was cut back by 7 bases and J by 2 bases. Here the CDR3 reads CASTGLAGNTGELFF. The CDR3 coding sequence is TGTGCCAGCACGGGACTAGCGGGTAACACCGGGGAGCTGTTTTTT.

This rearrangement joins TRBV7-5 to TRBJ1-5; the table's D call, TRBD1, was not checked against the DNA. TRBV7-5 is reported as a pseudogene. The CDR3 consists of 20 residues. DNA of the CDR3: TGTGCCAGAAGCCAGCCGGGACAGCAAAATTTTTATAATGGCAATCAGCCCCAGCATTTT. Translated: CARSQPGQQNFYNGNQPQHF.

The chain links TRBV5-4 to TRBJ2-6; D is uncertain. The V end was cut by 4 bases, the J end by 0 bases, with 8 bases between. CDR3 size: 15 residues. Germline CDR1 SGHNT, CDR2 YYREEE (reference sequence). Written as DNA, the CDR3 is TGTGCCAGCAGCCACGCCAGCTCTGGGGCCAACGTCCTGACTTTC. It is translated as CASSHASSGANVLTF.

This clone was seen just once. The gene calls are TRBV5-8 and TRBJ1-6, with D perhaps TRBD1 (5 bases). CDR1 and CDR2 (germline): SGHTS, YDEGEE. This CDR3 contains 15 residues. The V end was cut by 0 bases, the J end by 3 bases, with 7 bases between. CDR3 bases: TGTGCCAGCAGCTTGGAGCAGGGCTATAATTCACCCCTCCACTTT. Translated, it gives CASSLEQGYNSPLHF.

The rearrangement joins TRBV6-6 to TRBJ2-2, with 8 bases identical to TRBD2. CDR3 length: 14 amino acids. CDR1 MNHNY and CDR2 SVGAGI come from the germline V gene (reference sequence). J gave up 6 bases and V 5 bases, and 5 bases lay outside the gene matches. CDR3 in amino acids: CASSPGTSSGELFF. CDR3 nucleotide sequence: TGTGCCAGCAGTCCAGGGACTAGTTCCGGGGAGCTGTTTTTT.

The rearrangement uses TRBV7-8 and TRBJ2-5; 10 bases are shared with TRBD2. The CDR3 loop spans 18 amino acids. Germline loops: CDR1 SGHVS, CDR2 FQNEAQ. Trimming cost V 1 base and J 2 bases; bases outside gene matches: 10. In DNA, the CDR3 is TGTGCCAGCAGCTTAGACAGTGCGACTAGCGGGTCACAAGAGACCCAGTACTTC. Translating it yields CASSLDSATSGSQETQYF.